The entry below describes one T cell receptor (beta chain). The CDR3 covers 14 residues. J lost 6 bases, V lost 3 bases, and 3 bases had no gene match. Looked up from germline, CDR1 is SGDLS and CDR2 is YYNGEE. This sample is part of a study of blood T cell repertoires in COVID-19. Study in general: T cells, B-cell-depleted T cells, or PBMCs provided the cDNA or gDNA that served as material.

TCRdb's table, derived via immunoSEQ multiplex PCR, lists solely in-frame clones and lacks some. The data contain approximately 210,000 clones, around 90% of them singletons. The chain uses TRBV9 and TRBJ1-4; the match to TRBD1 covers 9 bases. The sequence was obtained from a human donor in a cohort sampled during active COVID-19. Material: peripheral blood. The CDR3 DNA sequence: TGTGCCAGCAGCGCGGACAGGGGAGATGAAAAACTGTTTTTT. The encoded protein is CASSADRGDEKLFF.